The present T cell receptor (beta chain) was sequenced within a study of control samples from healthy donors and cancer patients. The CDR3 sequence is 17 residues long. J lost 5 bases, V lost 0 bases, and 7 bases had no gene match. Germline loops: CDR1 MGHRA, CDR2 YSYEKL. The table came from immunoSEQ multiplex PCR; TCRdb's copy has only in-frame clones and leaves some out. The sample carries about 150,000 clones, 89% recorded once. The TCR sequence derives from a young man in good health. This chain uses TRBV4-1 with TRBJ2-7, with 13 bases that match TRBD2. The sample taken for sequencing was blood. The CDR3 coding sequence is TGCGCCAGCAGCCAAGAGGCCCCGGGACTAGCGGGAAACGAGCAGTACTTC. Encoded protein: CASSQEAPGLAGNEQYF.